These 17 T cell receptor beta chains came from one sample sequenced in a study of blood T cell repertoires in COVID-19. Data came from immunoSEQ multiplex PCR; TCRdb stores just in-frame clones and leaves some out. Of 250,000 to 400,000 clones in the sample, approximately 88% were seen once. Material: peripheral blood. The receptor source for this set is a woman in her twenties or thirties with COVID-19, enrolled during active disease.

V usage is TRBV7-9 and J usage is TRBJ2-6; TRBD1 matches at 7 bases. The CDR3 contains 17 residues. Germline CDR1 and CDR2: SEHNR and FQNEAQ (reference sequence). Trimming at V came to 8 bases and at J to 2 bases, leaving 12 bases not matched to a gene. CDR3 in amino acids: CASPERGGAAGANVLTF. The CDR3 coding sequence is TGTGCCAGCCCAGAGCGAGGGGGCGCGGCTGGGGCCAACGTCCTGACTTTC.

This chain joins TRBV4-1 and TRBJ2-3; TRBD1 is a possible D gene (6 bases). Germline assignment: CDR1 MGHRA and CDR2 YSYEKL. V was pared by 2 bases and J by 4 bases, with 13 bases between. The CDR3 loop spans 15 amino acids. CDR3 sequence: CASSQPGAVADTQYF. Written as DNA, the CDR3 is TGCGCCAGCAGCCAACCAGGGGCAGTCGCAGATACGCAGTATTTT.

The chain joins TRBV15 to TRBJ2-3; D gene unclear. This CDR3 spans 14 amino acids. V lost 0 bases to trimming and J lost 6 bases, with 10 bases between them. Germline V gives CDR1 LNHNV, CDR2 YYDKDF (reference sequence). The CDR3 is CATSRDETSDTQYF. CDR3 bases: TGTGCCACCAGCAGAGATGAGACTTCGGATACGCAGTATTTT.

The J gene is TRBJ1-2, the V gene TRBV11-2; the D is unclear. The V gene's germline CDR1 is SGHAT and CDR2 FQNNGV. The CDR3 extends over 15 amino acids. V was pared by 5 bases and J by 4 bases, with 17 bases between. The CDR3 loop reads CASSVGLSSLYGYTF. The CDR3 nucleotides are TGTGCCAGCAGCGTCGGACTGAGCTCTCTCTATGGCTACACCTTC. The full variable domain, rest sourced from reference TRBV11-2 and TRBJ1-2, is EAGVAQSPRYKIIEKRQSVAFWCNPISGHATLYWYQQILGQGPKLLIQFQNNGVVDDSQLPKDRFSAERLKGVDSTLKIQPAKLEDSAVYLCASSVGLSSLYGYTFGSGTRLTVV.

This chain links TRBV28 with TRBJ1-1; D gene ambiguous. This CDR3 is 14 amino acids long. Looked up from germline, CDR1 is MDHEN and CDR2 is SYDVKM. The V end lost 5 bases, the J end lost 5 bases, and 15 bases lay between the germline ends. The CDR3 reads CASSNSVAGTEAFF. The CDR3 coding sequence is TGTGCCAGCAGTAACTCGGTGGCGGGGACTGAAGCTTTCTTT.

The V and J genes are TRBV14 and TRBJ1-2; D possibly corresponds to TRBD1 (5 bases). This CDR3 is 13 amino acids long. Trimming stripped 1 base from V and 4 bases from J, with 7 bases between. In germline, CDR1 is SGHDN, CDR2 FVKESK. As DNA, the CDR3 is TGTGCCAGCAGCCAAGGGGGCTCCTATGGCTACACCTTC. Protein: CASSQGGSYGYTF.

This chain links TRBV7-3 with TRBJ2-1; 7 bases are shared with TRBD2. Germline CDR1 reads SGHTA; CDR2 reads FQGTGA. This CDR3 spans 14 amino acids. The ends lost 5 bases at V and 7 bases at J; junction bases unmatched: 8. The CDR3 protein is CASSMLGGGNEQFF. CDR3 bases: TGTGCCAGCAGCATGCTCGGGGGAGGGAATGAGCAGTTCTTC.

The rearrangement links TRBV2 to TRBJ2-3, with D possibly TRBD1 on 5 matching bases. Trimming cost V 7 bases and J 4 bases, with 9 bases left between them. The V gene's germline CDR1 is SNHLY and CDR2 FYNNEI. This CDR3 has 12 amino acids. The CDR3 DNA sequence: TGTGCCAGCAAGGCAGGGTCAGATACGCAGTATTTT. This encodes CASKAGSDTQYF. The full variable domain, its missing parts supplied by reference TRBV2 and TRBJ2-3, is EPEVTQTPSHQVTQMGQEVILRCVPISNHLYFYWYRQILGQKVEFLVSFYNNEISEKSEIFDDQFSVERPDGSNFTLKIRSTKLEDSAMYFCASKAGSDTQYFGPGTRLTVL.

This clone was seen only a few times. The chain combines TRBV19 with TRBJ1-5; TRBD1 agrees at 7 bases. The CDR3 sequence is 15 residues long. With 2 bases clipped from V and 5 bases from J, the junction kept 6 bases outside the gene matches. Germline CDR1 and CDR2: LNHDA and SQIVND (reference sequence). In DNA, the CDR3 is TGTGCCAGTAGTATAAGGGGGCGCATTGATCAGCCCCAGCATTTT. It is translated as CASSIRGRIDQPQHF.

The CDR3 spells CASSPGTGGVGGYTF. In nucleotides, the CDR3 is TGTGCCAGCAGCCCAGGGACAGGGGGCGTAGGTGGCTACACCTTC. The rearrangement joins TRBV27 to TRBJ1-2; 12 nucleotides agree with TRBD1. The CDR3 runs to 15 residues. Trimming took 6 bases from V and 7 from J; bases not matched to a gene: 9. Per germline, CDR1 MNHEY and CDR2 SMNVEV (reference sequence).

V gene TRBV9 combines with J gene TRBJ1-3; 7 bases match TRBD1. The CDR3 loop spans 15 amino acids. Germline V CDR1 and CDR2: SGDLS, YYNGEE. V gave up 0 bases and J gave up 3 bases; unmatched junction bases: 3. Written as DNA, the CDR3 is TGTGCCAGCAGCGTAGCAGGGGGTGTTGGAAACACCATATATTTT. This gives the protein CASSVAGGVGNTIYF.

This CDR3 reads CASSNLPGPQHF. The CDR3 DNA is TGTGCCAGCAGTAACCTCCCCGGGCCCCAGCATTTT. The genes are TRBV6-2 or TRBV6-3 and TRBJ1-5; D is unclear. V was trimmed by 5 bases and J by 9 bases, leaving 11 bases between them. The germline V gene has CDR1 MNHEY and CDR2 SVGEGT. The CDR3 totals 12 residues.

This clone was seen only a few times. The J gene is TRBJ1-4, the V gene TRBV7-2; unclear D gene. The CDR3 is 16 amino acids. CDR1 is SGHTA and CDR2 is FQGNSA in the germline V gene. V dropped 7 bases and J dropped 8 bases, with 23 bases sitting between them. Here the CDR3 reads CASTPRVYRIGEKLFF. The CDR3 DNA follows: TGTGCCAGCACCCCTCGGGTTTATCGAATCGGAGAAAAACTGTTTTTT.

V gene TRBV9 combines with J gene TRBJ2-5; possible D gene TRBD2, 5 bases. The CDR3 extends over 15 amino acids. Trimming left V 0 bases short and J 5 bases short, with 14 bases between. CDR1 is SGDLS, CDR2 YYNGEE, per germline. The CDR3 sequence: CASSVDPDWAETQYF. The CDR3 DNA is TGTGCCAGCAGCGTAGACCCGGACTGGGCGGAGACCCAGTACTTC.

This clone was observed once. The CDR3: CASSPPQGGGNYNEQFF. The CDR3 DNA sequence: TGTGCCAGCTCACCCCCTCAAGGAGGCGGAAACTACAATGAGCAGTTCTTC. This chain uses TRBV18 with TRBJ2-1, with TRBD2 as a possible D gene (5 bases). This CDR3 comprises 17 residues. Germline V gene sequence: CDR1 KGHSH, CDR2 LQKENI. V lost 3 bases and J 3 bases, leaving 18 bases between the germline ends. Drawing the rest from reference TRBV18 and TRBJ2-1, the complete variable domain is NAGVMQNPRHLVRRRGQEARLRCSPMKGHSHVYWYRQLPEEGLKFMVYLQKENIIDESGMPKERFSAEFPKEGPSILRIQQVVRGDSAAYFCASSPPQGGGNYNEQFFGPGTRLTVL.

In nucleotides, the CDR3 is TGTGCCAGTAGTTTCGGTGGAGGGAGCAATCAGCCCCAGCATTTT. Amino acids: CASSFGGGSNQPQHF. J is TRBJ1-5 and V is TRBV19, with unresolved D. The CDR3 totals 15 residues. V lost 5 bases and J 1 base, leaving 12 bases between the germline ends. Germline V gene lookup returns CDR1 LNHDA and CDR2 SQIVND (reference sequence).

CDR3 sequence: CASSLGGPSYNEQFF. CDR3 nucleotide sequence: TGTGCCAGCAGCTTAGGAGGCCCCTCCTACAATGAGCAGTTCTTC. This rearrangement joins TRBV11-3 to TRBJ2-1; D gene unclear. The V and J ends lost 1 base and 0 bases respectively, with 7 bases between them. CDR1 is SGHNT, CDR2 YENEEA, per germline. The CDR3 has 15 amino acids.